This is a list of T cell receptor beta chains from one sample in a study of CD8 T cells in Susac syndrome. TCRdb itself ran the immunoSEQ multiplex PCR reads through MiXCR, one entry per CDR3 protein. The sample has 300,000 or so distinct CDR3 sequences; about 90% are singletons. The sample was CD4+ T cells from PBMCs. These receptors all stem from a human donor with multiple sclerosis. Each CDR3 is given with its conserved first and last residue. A D gene is named only where the DNA matches it firmly. Size is omitted from some rows. Given values are once, few, many or a class for expanded clones.

CDR3nt: TGCAGCGTTGGACAGGGCAACTATGGCTACACCTTC
CDR3aa: CSVGQGNYGYTF
d_gene: TRBD1
v_gene: TRBV29-1
abundance: -
j_gene: TRBJ1-2
len: 12

CDR3nt: TGTGCCAGCTCACCACGGACAGACTCTGGAAACACCATATATTTT
CDR3aa: CASSPRTDSGNTIYF
d_gene: -
v_gene: TRBV18
abundance: -
j_gene: TRBJ1-3
len: 15

CDR3nt: TGTGCCAGCAGCTTACCCCCCAGGGCAACTGGAAACACCATATATTTT
CDR3aa: CASSLPPRATGNTIYF
d_gene: -
v_gene: TRBV7-9
abundance: -
j_gene: TRBJ1-3
len: 16

CDR3nt: TGTGCCAGTAGTACGGGGGGAGGAAAACTGTTTTTT
CDR3aa: CASSTGGGKLFF
d_gene: -
v_gene: TRBV19
abundance: -
j_gene: TRBJ1-4
len: 12

CDR3nt: TGTACCAGCAGCCAAGGCTTCTTGGAAGCTTTCTTT
CDR3aa: CTSSQGFLEAFF
d_gene: -
v_gene: TRBV3-1
abundance: -
j_gene: TRBJ1-1
len: 12

CDR3nt: TGTGCCAGCTCACCAGCAAGGGTAGGTAGCACTGAAGCTTTCTTT
CDR3aa: CASSPARVGSTEAFF
d_gene: -
v_gene: TRBV18
abundance: -
j_gene: TRBJ1-1
len: 15

CDR3nt: TGTGCCAGCAGCTTCAACAGGGGTGGGATGTCCGAGACCCAGTACTTC
CDR3aa: CASSFNRGGMSETQYF
d_gene: TRBD1
v_gene: TRBV7-9
abundance: -
j_gene: TRBJ2-5
len: 16

CDR3nt: TGTGCCGCGGTGGCGGGACAGCACACCGGGGAGCTGTTTTTT
CDR3aa: CAAVAGQHTGELFF
d_gene: -
v_gene: TRBV24-1
abundance: -
j_gene: TRBJ2-2
len: 14

CDR3nt: TGTGCCAGCAGCCAAGACGGGACTGTCACAGATACGCAGTATTTT
CDR3aa: CASSQDGTVTDTQYF
d_gene: -
v_gene: TRBV4-2
abundance: once
j_gene: TRBJ2-3
len: 15

CDR3nt: TGTGCCAGCAGCTTCTGGACAGGCGGAGTAGATATCCAGCCCCAGCATTTT
CDR3aa: CASSFWTGGVDIQPQHF
d_gene: TRBD1
v_gene: TRBV5-6
abundance: -
j_gene: TRBJ1-5
len: 17

CDR3nt: TGTGCCAGCAGCTACAGGCGGGCAGGGGTGAGCTCTGGAAACACCATATATTTT
CDR3aa: CASSYRRAGVSSGNTIYF
d_gene: -
v_gene: TRBV11-2
abundance: -
j_gene: TRBJ1-3
len: 18

CDR3nt: TGTGCCAGTAGTATAGTTGGGGGGTTCACTGAAGCTTTCTTT
CDR3aa: CASSIVGGFTEAFF
d_gene: -
v_gene: TRBV19
abundance: -
j_gene: TRBJ1-1
len: 14

CDR3nt: TGCAGTGCTGGCACTCCGGTTGGCCTTACTAACGAGCAGTACTTC
CDR3aa: CSAGTPVGLTNEQYF
d_gene: -
v_gene: TRBV20-1
abundance: -
j_gene: TRBJ2-7
len: 15

CDR3nt: TGTGCCAGCAGCCAAGGGGGGCGGGAGCGAGAGACCCAGTACTTC
CDR3aa: CASSQGGRERETQYF
d_gene: -
v_gene: TRBV4-2
abundance: -
j_gene: TRBJ2-5
len: 15

CDR3nt: TGCAGTGCCAGTTCTGCTGGGAGGGCGCTTATTATCGGATACACCTTC
CDR3aa: CSASSAGRALIIGYTF
d_gene: -
v_gene: TRBV20-1
abundance: -
j_gene: TRBJ1-2
len: 16

CDR3nt: TGTGCCAGCAGCTTAACGGGCCCCCCGGGGACAGATACGCAGTATTTT
CDR3aa: CASSLTGPPGTDTQYF
d_gene: -
v_gene: TRBV7-3
abundance: -
j_gene: TRBJ2-3
len: 16

CDR3nt: TGCAGTGCTAGAACAGGTTCCGGGGGCGCTGGCTATGGCTACACCTTC
CDR3aa: CSARTGSGGAGYGYTF
d_gene: -
v_gene: TRBV20-1
abundance: -
j_gene: TRBJ1-2
len: 16

CDR3nt: TGTGCCAGCAGTTACTCGAATCGGGGAAACACCATATATTTT
CDR3aa: CASSYSNRGNTIYF
d_gene: -
v_gene: TRBV10-3
abundance: -
j_gene: TRBJ1-3
len: 14

CDR3nt: TGTGCCAGCAGCTCACCGGGACAGGGGCTCGGAGAGCAGTACTTC
CDR3aa: CASSSPGQGLGEQYF
d_gene: TRBD1
v_gene: TRBV3-1
abundance: few
j_gene: TRBJ2-7
len: 15

CDR3nt: TGCAGTGCTAGAGATTTTCAAGGGCATCACGAGCAGTACTTC
CDR3aa: CSARDFQGHHEQYF
d_gene: -
v_gene: TRBV20-1
abundance: -
j_gene: TRBJ2-7
len: 14

CDR3nt: TGTGCCAGCAGTCGAGGGACTAGAGTTCGGAGTGGCGGGGAGCTGTTTTTT
CDR3aa: CASSRGTRVRSGGELFF
d_gene: TRBD2
v_gene: TRBV12-3/TRBV12-4
abundance: -
j_gene: TRBJ2-2
len: 17

CDR3nt: TGTGCCAGCAGTCAGCTTATAACCACCGGGGAGCTGTTTTTT
CDR3aa: CASSQLITTGELFF
d_gene: -
v_gene: TRBV3-1
abundance: -
j_gene: TRBJ2-2
len: 14

CDR3nt: TGTGCCAGCAGCCTCCTCCAGGATAACACTGAAGCTTTCTTT
CDR3aa: CASSLLQDNTEAFF
d_gene: -
v_gene: TRBV3-1
abundance: -
j_gene: TRBJ1-1
len: 14